This is a list of T cell receptor beta chains from one sample in a study of PD-1 blockade in classical Hodgkin lymphoma. Clones were sequenced by immunoSEQ multiplex PCR, and TCRdb holds only the in-frame ones, with some missing. The sample has 40,000 to 50,000 clones; over 75% are singletons. The sequencing used peripheral blood mononuclear cells (PBMCs), collected at baseline. Receptor source: a human donor with classical Hodgkin lymphoma. The CDR3 runs from the conserved cysteine through the conserved F or W. The D gene is left open where the match is weak. Expanded clones get a size class; other rows say once, few or many, or leave the size out.

>15|NA|TRBV2|TRBJ1-5|NA
CASSRDRFSNQPQHF
TGTGCCAGCAGTCGTGACAGGTTTAGCAATCAGCCCCAGCATTTT
>13|NA|TRBV11-2|TRBJ1-1|NA
CASSLAGTPEAFF
TGTGCCAGCAGCCTGGCGGGGACCCCTGAAGCTTTCTTT
>16|TRBD1|TRBV6-1|TRBJ1-4|once
CASSVNYRGSNEKLFF
TGTGCCAGCAGTGTTAACTACAGGGGAAGTAATGAAAAACTGTTTTTT
>14|NA|TRBV21-1|TRBJ2-5|NA
CASSLWTGKETQYF
TGTGCCAGCAGCCTCTGGACAGGGAAAGAGACCCAGTACTTC
>14|NA|TRBV5-1|TRBJ2-5|NA
CASSLAGSRETQYF
TGCGCCAGCAGCTTGGCAGGAAGCAGGGAGACCCAGTACTTC
>18|NA|TRBV2|TRBJ1-3|NA
CASSESPAAASSGNTIYF
TGTGCCAGCAGTGAAAGCCCCGCGGCAGCCAGCTCTGGAAACACCATATATTTT
>16|NA|TRBV18|TRBJ2-3|few
CASSPLTDRVTDTQYF
TGTGCCAGCTCACCACTTACGGACAGAGTCACAGATACGCAGTATTTT
>13|TRBD1|TRBV29-1|TRBJ2-3|NA
CSLGQGYLGTQYF
TGCAGCCTTGGACAGGGTTATTTGGGTACGCAGTATTTT
>14|NA|TRBV11-2|TRBJ2-3|NA
CASSFSGEADTQYF
TGTGCCAGCAGCTTTTCTGGGGAGGCAGATACGCAGTATTTT
>15|TRBD2|TRBV10-3|TRBJ2-3|NA
CAISGAGGLTDTQYF
TGTGCCATCAGTGGAGCGGGGGGCCTCACAGATACGCAGTATTTT
>14|NA|TRBV19|TRBJ2-3|NA
CASSYLESTDTQYF
TGTGCCAGCAGCTACCTGGAGAGCACAGATACGCAGTATTTT
>17|TRBD1|TRBV10-3|TRBJ1-6|NA
CATKLDAGGGWISPLHF
TGTGCCACCAAATTGGATGCAGGGGGGGGGTGGATTTCACCCCTCCACTTT
>17|TRBD2|TRBV9|TRBJ2-3|NA
CASSDQGLAGVVDTQYF
TGTGCCAGCAGCGACCAGGGACTAGCGGGTGTAGTAGATACGCAGTATTTT
>18|TRBD1|TRBV12-5|TRBJ1-1|once
CASGSLLDRARGGTEAFF
TGTGCTAGTGGTTCCCTACTTGACAGGGCCCGGGGCGGCACTGAAGCTTTCTTT